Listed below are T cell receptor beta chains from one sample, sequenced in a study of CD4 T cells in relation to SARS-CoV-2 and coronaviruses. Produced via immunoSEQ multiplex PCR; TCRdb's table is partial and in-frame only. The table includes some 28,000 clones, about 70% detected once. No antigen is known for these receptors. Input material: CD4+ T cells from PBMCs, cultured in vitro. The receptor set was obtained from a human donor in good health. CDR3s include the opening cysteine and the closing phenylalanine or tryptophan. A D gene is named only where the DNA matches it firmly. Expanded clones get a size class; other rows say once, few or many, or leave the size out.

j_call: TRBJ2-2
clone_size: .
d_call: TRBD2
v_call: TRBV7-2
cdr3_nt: TGTGCCAGCAGCGGTACTAGCGGGGGGTACACCGGGGAGCTGTTTTTT
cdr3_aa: CASSGTSGGYTGELFF

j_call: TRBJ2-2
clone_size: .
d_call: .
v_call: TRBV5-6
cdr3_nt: TGTGCCAGCAGCTTGGGGGGTCGGGGGAACACCGGGGAGCTGTTTTTT
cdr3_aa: CASSLGGRGNTGELFF

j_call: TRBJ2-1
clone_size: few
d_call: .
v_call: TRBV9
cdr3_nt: TGTGCCAGCAGCGTAGGGGGGTCAAGCTCCTACAATGAGCAGTTCTTC
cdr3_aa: CASSVGGSSSYNEQFF

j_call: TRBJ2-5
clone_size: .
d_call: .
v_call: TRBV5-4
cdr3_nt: TGTGCCAGCAGCGGGGACCCGGCGGAGACCCAGTACTTC
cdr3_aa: CASSGDPAETQYF

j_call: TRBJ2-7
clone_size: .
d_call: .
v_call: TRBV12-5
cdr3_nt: TGTGCTAGTGGTTTGGGGGGCTACGAGCAGTACTTC
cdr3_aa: CASGLGGYEQYF

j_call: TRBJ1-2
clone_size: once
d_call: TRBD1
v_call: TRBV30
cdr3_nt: TGTGCCTGGAGAACAGGGGAGTATGGCTACACCTTC
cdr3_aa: CAWRTGEYGYTF

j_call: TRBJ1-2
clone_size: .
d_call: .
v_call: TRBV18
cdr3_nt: TGTGCCAGCTCCCTAATGACAGATCTAGAAGGTGGCTACACCTTC
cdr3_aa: CASSLMTDLEGGYTF

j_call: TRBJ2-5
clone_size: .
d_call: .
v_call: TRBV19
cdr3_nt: TGTGCCAGTAGTATCGCTATTCAAGAGACCCAGTACTTC
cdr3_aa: CASSIAIQETQYF

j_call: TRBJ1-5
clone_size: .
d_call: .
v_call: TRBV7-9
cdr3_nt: TGTGCCAGCAGCCGTCAATCTGGGGTAGTAGGAAGCAATCAGCCCCAGCATTTT
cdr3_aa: CASSRQSGVVGSNQPQHF

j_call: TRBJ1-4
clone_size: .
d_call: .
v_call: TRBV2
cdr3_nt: TGTGCCAGCGGTCGAGAGACTGGTGGTGAAAAACTGTTTTTT
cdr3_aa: CASGRETGGEKLFF

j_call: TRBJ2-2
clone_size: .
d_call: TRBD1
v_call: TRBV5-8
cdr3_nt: TGTGCCAGCAATCCAGGACAGGGACGCACCGGGGAGCTGTTTTTT
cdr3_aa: CASNPGQGRTGELFF

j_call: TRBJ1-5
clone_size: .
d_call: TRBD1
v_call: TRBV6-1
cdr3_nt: TGTGCCAGCAGTGAAGGGGGGACAGGGGCGCAGCCCCAGCATTTT
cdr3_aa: CASSEGGTGAQPQHF

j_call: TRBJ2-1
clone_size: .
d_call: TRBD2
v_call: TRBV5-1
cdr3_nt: TGCGCCAGCTCTACCGGGACTAGCTCCTACAATGAGCAGTTCTTC
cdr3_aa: CASSTGTSSYNEQFF

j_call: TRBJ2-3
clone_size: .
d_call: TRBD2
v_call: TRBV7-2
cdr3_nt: TGTGCCAGCAGCTCAAAGCGGGGCCCCACAGATACGCAGTATTTT
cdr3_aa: CASSSKRGPTDTQYF

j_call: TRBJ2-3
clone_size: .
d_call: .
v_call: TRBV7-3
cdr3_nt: TGTGCCAGCAGCCCAGGGGCTTACACAGATACGCAGTATTTT
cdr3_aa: CASSPGAYTDTQYF

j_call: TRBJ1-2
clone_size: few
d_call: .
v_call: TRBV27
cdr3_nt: TGTGCCAGCAGTCCCTGGGGAGTTCGGCAGGAGGCCTATGGCTACACCTTC
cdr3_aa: CASSPWGVRQEAYGYTF